This entry describes one TCR beta chain. Its antigen is unidentified. This entry comes from a study of long-term antiretroviral therapy in people with HIV. Study information: The immediate-ART recommendation dates to 2015, and the earliest samples predate it by about a decade.

Running of the v3.0 immunoSEQ assay took place at survey level. TCRdb keeps only in-frame clones here, not all; method: immunoSEQ multiplex PCR. The table lists tens of thousands of clones, about 80% of them singletons, with about 11% in the top ten. Per germline, CDR1 LGHNA and CDR2 YSLEER. V was cut by 0 bases and J by 12 bases, with 15 bases left in between. CDR3 length equals 15 residues. General study points: Control repertoires displayed wider CDR3 length ranges than the HIV repertoires.

V usage is TRBV4-3 and J usage is TRBJ1-6; D is possibly TRBD1 (5 bases). The sequence came from a woman aged 40 to 49 with HIV. Sequences were derived from unsorted PBMCs, sampled 1.1 years before starting antiretroviral therapy. CDR3 region: CASSQDAQGARPLHF. CDR3 DNA sequence: TGCGCCAGCAGCCAAGATGCGCAGGGAGCGCGACCCCTCCACTTT.